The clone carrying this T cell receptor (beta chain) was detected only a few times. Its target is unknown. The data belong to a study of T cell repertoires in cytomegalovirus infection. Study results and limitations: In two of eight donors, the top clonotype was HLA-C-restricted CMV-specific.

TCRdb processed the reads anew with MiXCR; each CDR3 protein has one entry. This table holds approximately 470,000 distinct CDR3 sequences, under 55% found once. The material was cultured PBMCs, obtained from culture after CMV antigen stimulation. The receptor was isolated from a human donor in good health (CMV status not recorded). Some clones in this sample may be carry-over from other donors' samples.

As DNA, the CDR3 is TGTGCCAGCAGCCCGGGGTGGGCTGACACTGAAGCTTTCTTT. Amino acids: CASSPGWADTEAFF. The rearrangement uses TRBV7-2 and TRBJ1-1; D gene uncertain. CDR3 length: 14 amino acids. Germline CDR1 SGHTA, CDR2 FQGNSA. V lost 5 bases to trimming and J lost 3 bases, with 13 bases between them.